This TCR beta chain derives from a study of cytomegalovirus exposure and HLA in healthy donors. V was cut by 4 bases and J by 4 bases, with 11 bases left in between. From germline, CDR1 is KGHSH and CDR2 LQKENI. CDR3 length: 14 residues. About this clone itself: Its antigen is currently unknown.

Study-level results: About 87% or about 30% of the time was how often most TCR beta V segments were productive, according to an earlier analysis. Later analysis demonstrated an association between a missense DCLRE1C variant and TCR beta V- and J-gene trimming.

Amplification used 60 Vbeta primers and 13 Jbeta primers. Data came from immunoSEQ multiplex PCR; TCRdb stores just in-frame clones and leaves some out. The table includes roughly 160,000 clones, about 85% detected once. Material: PBMCs. V usage is TRBV18 and J usage is TRBJ2-4; TRBD1 is a possible D gene (6 bases). The TCR sequence derives from a boy between 2 and 10 years old in good health and CMV-seronegative. This CDR3 reads CASSQRTVKNIQYF. The DNA of the CDR3 is TGTGCCAGCTCACAACGGACAGTGAAAAACATTCAGTACTTC.